The 19 T cell receptor beta chains below all came from one sample that was sequenced in a study of shared clonotypes between healthy human individuals. Generated by immunoSEQ multiplex PCR, the TCRdb table keeps only in-frame clones and is missing some. Of roughly 86,000 clones in the sample, approximately 75% are singletons; the top ten hold about half. Sequencing was done on a sample of memory CD8+ T cells sorted from blood. Subset denoted: CD45RO+ cells pooled with CCR7-negative TemRA cells. These receptors were obtained from a man younger than 40 in good health.

The rearrangement links TRBV21-1 to TRBJ2-1; the table calls TRBD1, which could not be checked here. TRBV21-1 is a pseudogene locus. There are 12 residues in the CDR3. CDR3 region: CASSPSDNKQFF. For the CDR3, the DNA is TGTGCCAGCAGTCCTTCGGACAATAAGCAGTTCTTC.

The rearrangement uses TRBV19 and TRBJ2-7; tentatively, D is TRBD1 or TRBD2 (5 bases each). The V gene lost 1 base and the J gene lost 3 bases, with 13 bases spanning the gap. CDR1 LNHDA and CDR2 SQIVND come from the germline V gene (reference sequence). The CDR3 covers 15 residues. The CDR3 is CASSIGAGTVYEQYF. CDR3 bases: TGTGCCAGTAGTATAGGTGCCGGGACGGTCTACGAGCAGTACTTC.

V gene TRBV6-5 combines with J gene TRBJ2-5; D ambiguous. V lost 5 bases and J lost 5, with 12 bases in between. This CDR3 contains 13 residues. Germline CDR1 and CDR2: MNHEY and SVGAGI. The CDR3 nucleotides read TGTGCCAGCAGTAACCGGCTCGGGGAGACCCAGTACTTC. Residues: CASSNRLGETQYF.

The rearrangement uses TRBV21-1 and TRBJ1-5. TRBV21-1 is shown as a pseudogene. The CDR3 totals 16 residues. As DNA, the CDR3 is TGTGCCAGCAGCAAAGGTCGGGCGGGAGGTAATCAGCCCCAGCATTTT. It translates to CASSKGRAGGNQPQHF.

This clone was seen only once. J is TRBJ1-4 and V is TRBV25-1; the D is unclear. The CDR3 is made up of 14 amino acids. The V gene's germline CDR1 is MGHDK and CDR2 SYGVNS. V shed 8 bases and J shed 2 bases, with 12 bases lying between them. CDR3 DNA sequence: TGTGCCAGCGCCACTCGGGCGACTAATGAAAAACTGTTTTTT. This encodes CASATRATNEKLFF.

This clone was detected many times. This chain joins TRBV19 and TRBJ2-4; D is perhaps TRBD2 (6 bases). The CDR3 is made up of 13 amino acids. Germline assignment: CDR1 LNHDA and CDR2 SQIVND (reference sequence). Trimming removed 8 bases at V and 8 bases at J, with 16 bases between. The CDR3 region is CASARGGIDIQYF. The CDR3 region has the DNA TGTGCCAGTGCGCGGGGTGGGATTGACATTCAGTACTTC.

The rearrangement joins TRBV5-4 to TRBJ1-1, with 11 bases lining up with TRBD1. Trimming removed 4 bases from V and 1 base from J; junction bases left unmatched: 6. The V gene's germline CDR1 is SGHNT and CDR2 YYREEE (reference sequence). There are 16 residues in the CDR3. The CDR3 here is CASSQRTGGGNTEAFF. CDR3 nucleotides: TGTGCCAGCAGCCAACGGACAGGGGGCGGGAACACTGAAGCTTTCTTT.

This rearrangement joins TRBV27 to TRBJ2-7; D is perhaps TRBD1 or TRBD2 (6 bases each). V gave up 6 bases and J gave up 4 bases, with 13 bases separating them. This CDR3 has 13 amino acids. The germline CDR1 and CDR2 sequences are MNHEY and SMNVEV (reference sequence). This chain's CDR3 is CASRLGGGYEQYF. CDR3 nucleotide sequence: TGTGCCAGCAGACTAGGAGGGGGGTACGAGCAGTACTTC.

The J gene is TRBJ2-1, the V gene TRBV19; TRBD2 matches at 10 bases. The germline V gene encodes CDR1 LNHDA and CDR2 SQIVND (reference sequence). V was clipped by 2 bases and J by 0 bases; unmatched bases: 1. The CDR3 length is 16 residues. In nucleotides, the CDR3 is TGTGCCAGTAGTATATCTAGCGGGAGCTCCTACAATGAGCAGTTCTTC. It is translated as CASSISSGSSYNEQFF.

The genes are TRBV5-5 and TRBJ1-4; tentatively, D is TRBD1 (5 bases). V lost 3 bases, J lost 4 bases, and 13 bases lay in between. The CDR3 runs 15 residues. Germline lookup yields CDR1 SGHKS and CDR2 YYEKEE (reference sequence). The CDR3 DNA follows: TGTGCCAGCAGCTGGGGGACCGGGCGTAATGAAAAACTGTTTTTT. Its protein product is CASSWGTGRNEKLFF.

The chain couples TRBV4-1 to TRBJ2-5; D ambiguous. This CDR3 comprises 13 residues. Germline V lookup: CDR1 MGHRA, CDR2 YSYEKL. Trimming left V 2 bases short and J 5 bases short, with 9 bases between. CDR3 bases: TGCGCCAGCAGCCAAACCTTGACGGAGACCCAGTACTTC. Translation gives CASSQTLTETQYF.

The chain is built from TRBV9 and TRBJ2-2; TRBD2 is a possible D gene (6 bases). CDR1 is SGDLS and CDR2 is YYNGEE in the germline V gene. This CDR3 is 14 amino acids long. Deletions cut 3 bases from V and 2 bases from J, with 8 bases between. CDR3 in DNA: TGTGCCAGCAGCGGGACTACAAACACCGGGGAGCTGTTTTTT. Amino acids: CASSGTTNTGELFF. Full variable domain (rest looked up from reference TRBV9 and TRBJ2-2): DSGVTQTPKHLITATGQRVTLRCSPRSGDLSVYWYQQSLDQGLQFLIQYYNGEERAKGNILERFSAQQFPDLHSELNLSSLELGDSALYFCASSGTTNTGELFFGEGSRLTVL.

V is TRBV5-1 and J is TRBJ1-5; D not certain. CDR1 is SGHRS and CDR2 is YFSETQ in the germline V gene. V lost 2 bases, J lost 5 bases, and 8 bases lay in between. This CDR3 spans 13 amino acids. This CDR3 is CASSLETDQPQHF. CDR3 DNA: TGCGCCAGCAGCTTAGAGACGGATCAGCCCCAGCATTTT.

This chain links TRBV18 with TRBJ1-2; the match to TRBD1 covers 8 bases. This CDR3 contains 16 residues. Trimming at V came to 1 base and at J to 1 base, leaving 5 bases not matched to a gene. Germline V gene lookup returns CDR1 KGHSH and CDR2 LQKENI. The CDR3 nucleotides are TGTGCCAGCTCACCACTGGGACAGGATCTTAACTATGGCTACACCTTC. Translation: CASSPLGQDLNYGYTF.

The DNA of the CDR3 is TGTGCCAGTAGTCAAGCGACAGGGGGTTGGACCGGGGAGCTGTTTTTT. This codes for CASSQATGGWTGELFF. The genes are TRBV19 and TRBJ2-2; 9 bases fit TRBD1. Per germline, CDR1 LNHDA and CDR2 SQIVND (reference sequence). The CDR3 runs 16 residues. The V gene end was trimmed by 5 bases and the J gene end by 5 bases; junction bases not matched to a gene: 9.

J is TRBJ2-2 and V is TRBV4-3, with D possibly called TRBD1 or TRBD2 (5 bases each). Germline CDR1 and CDR2: LGHNA and YSLEER. V dropped 2 bases and J dropped 7 bases, with 17 bases sitting between them. The CDR3 extends over 16 amino acids. The CDR3 protein is CASSQFTGTSHGELFF. For the CDR3, the DNA is TGCGCCAGCAGCCAATTTACCGGGACCAGCCACGGGGAGCTGTTTTTT.

The rearrangement links TRBV5-4 to TRBJ2-7; D gene uncertain. This CDR3 region has 12 residues. Trimming took 4 bases from V and 0 from J, leaving 5 bases between them. Germline CDR1 SGHNT, CDR2 YYREEE (reference sequence). The CDR3 nucleotides are TGTGCCAGCAGCCCACTCTCCTACGAGCAGTACTTC. Translation: CASSPLSYEQYF.

The V gene is TRBV30, the J gene TRBJ2-5, with 7 bases fitting TRBD2. V was pared by 5 bases and J by 7 bases, with 19 bases of the junction left unmatched. The length of the CDR3 is 16 residues. Germline V CDR1 and CDR2: GTSNPN, SVGIG (reference sequence). The CDR3 spells CAWGTTANPRSSTQYF. The CDR3 nucleotides read TGTGCCTGGGGGACTACGGCCAACCCTAGGTCGTCGACCCAGTACTTC.

Concerning this clone itself: Possible read error: a much larger clone is one base away. V and J are TRBV7-6 and TRBJ2-1; the D gene is possibly TRBD1 (5 bases). This CDR3 contains 16 residues. V was cut by 4 bases and J by 3 bases, with 16 bases left in between. Germline lookup yields CDR1 SGHVS and CDR2 FNYEAQ. The CDR3 sequence is CASSSLQQGLYNEQFF. Written as DNA, the CDR3 is TGTGCCAGCAGCTCCCTCCAGCAGGGCCTCTACAATGAGCAGTTCTTC.